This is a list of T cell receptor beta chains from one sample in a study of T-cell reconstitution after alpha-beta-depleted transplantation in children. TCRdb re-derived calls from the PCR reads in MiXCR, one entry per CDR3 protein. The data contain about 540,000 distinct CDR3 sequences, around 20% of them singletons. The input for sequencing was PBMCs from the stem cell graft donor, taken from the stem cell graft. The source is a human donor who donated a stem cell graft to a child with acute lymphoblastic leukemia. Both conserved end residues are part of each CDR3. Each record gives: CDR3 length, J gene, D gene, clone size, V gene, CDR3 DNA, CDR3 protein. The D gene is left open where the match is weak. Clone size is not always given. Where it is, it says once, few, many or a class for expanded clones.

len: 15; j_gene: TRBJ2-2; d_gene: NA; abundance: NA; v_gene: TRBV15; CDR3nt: TGTGCCACCAGCAACTTAGACAGGAACACCGGGGAGCTGTTTTTT; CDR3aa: CATSNLDRNTGELFF
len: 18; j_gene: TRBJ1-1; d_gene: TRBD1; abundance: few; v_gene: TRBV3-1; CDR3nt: TGTGCCAGCAGCCAAGTGGCTATCGGAGGGGGCGGGAACACTGAAGCTTTCTTT; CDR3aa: CASSQVAIGGGGNTEAFF
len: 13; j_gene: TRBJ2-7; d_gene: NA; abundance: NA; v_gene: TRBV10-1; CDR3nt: TGCGCCAGCAGTGCAGGGAGCTGGGACGAGCAGTACTTC; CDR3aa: CASSAGSWDEQYF
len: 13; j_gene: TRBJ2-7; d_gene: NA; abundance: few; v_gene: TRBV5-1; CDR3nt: TGCGCCAGCAGCTTGGGACAGGTCGACGAGCAGTACTTC; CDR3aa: CASSLGQVDEQYF
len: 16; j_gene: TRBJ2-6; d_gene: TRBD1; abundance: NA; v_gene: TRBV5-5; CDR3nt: TGTGCCAGCAGCTTGCCGGACAGGGCTGGGGCCAACGTCCTGACTTTC; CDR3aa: CASSLPDRAGANVLTF
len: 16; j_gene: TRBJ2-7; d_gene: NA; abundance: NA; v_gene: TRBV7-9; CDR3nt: TGTGCCAGCAGCTCCACCACAGCAGACTCCTCCTACGAGCAGTACTTC; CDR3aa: CASSSTTADSSYEQYF
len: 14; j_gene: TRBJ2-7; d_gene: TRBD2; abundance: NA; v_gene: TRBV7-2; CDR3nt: TGTGCCAGCAGCCGACTAGCGGAGAACTACGAGCAGTACTTC; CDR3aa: CASSRLAENYEQYF
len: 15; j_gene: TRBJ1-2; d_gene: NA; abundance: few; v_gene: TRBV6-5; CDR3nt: TGTGCCAGCAGTTACGGGGATGAAGGCCGAGTTGGCTACACCTTC; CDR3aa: CASSYGDEGRVGYTF
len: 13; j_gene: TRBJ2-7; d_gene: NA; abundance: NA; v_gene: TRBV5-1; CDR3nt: TGCGCCAGCAGCTTGGTGCGGGAAGGAGAGCAGTACTTC; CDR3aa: CASSLVREGEQYF
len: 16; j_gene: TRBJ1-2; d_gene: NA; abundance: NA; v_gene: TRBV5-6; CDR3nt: TGTGCCAGCAGCTTACAGCACTTCTTCTTGAACTATGGCTACACCTTC; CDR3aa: CASSLQHFFLNYGYTF
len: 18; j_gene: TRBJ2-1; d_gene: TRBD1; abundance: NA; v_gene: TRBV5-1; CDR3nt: TGCGCCAGCAGCTTGGGCGGGACAGGGGTCGGGGGACCCAATGAGCAGTTCTTC; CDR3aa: CASSLGGTGVGGPNEQFF
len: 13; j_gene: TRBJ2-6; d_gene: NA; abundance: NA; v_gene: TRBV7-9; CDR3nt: TGTGCCACCGCTCCATCTGGGGCCAACGTCCTGACTTTC; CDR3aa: CATAPSGANVLTF
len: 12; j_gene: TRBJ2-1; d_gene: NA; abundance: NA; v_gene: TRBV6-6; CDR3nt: TGTGCCAGCAGTTATGGAGCTAATGAGCAGTTCTTC; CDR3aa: CASSYGANEQFF
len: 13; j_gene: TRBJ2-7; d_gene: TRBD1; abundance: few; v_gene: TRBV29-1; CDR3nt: TGCAGCCCCTTCACAGGGGACTCCTACGAGCAGTACTTC; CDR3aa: CSPFTGDSYEQYF
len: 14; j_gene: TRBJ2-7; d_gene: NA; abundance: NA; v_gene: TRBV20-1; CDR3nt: TGCAGTGCGGAAGGGACAAGCACCCTTTGGGAGCAGTACTTC; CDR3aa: CSAEGTSTLWEQYF
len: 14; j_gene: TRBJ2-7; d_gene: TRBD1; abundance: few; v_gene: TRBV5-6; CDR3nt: TGTGCCAGCAGTGGACAGGGTCATACCTACGAGCAGTACTTC; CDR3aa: CASSGQGHTYEQYF
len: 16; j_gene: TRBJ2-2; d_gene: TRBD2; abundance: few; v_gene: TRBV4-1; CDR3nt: TGCGCCAGCAGCCAAATTGGGCGGGAGAAGAGCGGGGAGCTGTTTTTT; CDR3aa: CASSQIGREKSGELFF
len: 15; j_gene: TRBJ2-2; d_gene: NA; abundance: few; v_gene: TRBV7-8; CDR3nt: TGTGCCAGCAGCCCTTGGGATCAGGGCACCGGGGAGCTGTTTTTT; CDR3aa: CASSPWDQGTGELFF
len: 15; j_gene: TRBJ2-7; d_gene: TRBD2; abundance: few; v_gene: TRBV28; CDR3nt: TGTGCCAGCAGTACCATAGCGGGGCTCTCCTACGAGCAGTACTTC; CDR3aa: CASSTIAGLSYEQYF
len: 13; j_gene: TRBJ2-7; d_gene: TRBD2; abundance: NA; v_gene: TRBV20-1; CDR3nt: TGCAGTGCTAGGACTAGCGGGAGGAGGGAGCAGTACTTC; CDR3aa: CSARTSGRREQYF
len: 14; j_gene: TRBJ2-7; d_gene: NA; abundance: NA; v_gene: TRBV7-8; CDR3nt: TGTGCCAGCAGCTTTTTAGCGGATACCTACGAGCAGTACTTC; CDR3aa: CASSFLADTYEQYF
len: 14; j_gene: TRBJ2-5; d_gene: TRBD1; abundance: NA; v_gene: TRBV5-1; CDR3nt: TGCGCCAGCACCGACAGGGTCGGGCAAGAGACCCAGTACTTC; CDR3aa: CASTDRVGQETQYF
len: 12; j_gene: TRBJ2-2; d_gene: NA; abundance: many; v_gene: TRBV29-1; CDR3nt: TGCAGCGTCGTAAGGGACACCGGGGAGCTGTTTTTT; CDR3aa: CSVVRDTGELFF
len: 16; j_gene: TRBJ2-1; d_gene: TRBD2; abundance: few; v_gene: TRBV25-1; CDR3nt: TGTGCCAGACTCCCAACCCCAAGCGGGGCTTACAATGAGCAGTTCTTC; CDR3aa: CARLPTPSGAYNEQFF
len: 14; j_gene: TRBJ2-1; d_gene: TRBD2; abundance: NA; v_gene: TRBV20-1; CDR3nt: TGCAGTGCGCGGACTAGCGGGCCATTCAATGAGCAGTTCTTC; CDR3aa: CSARTSGPFNEQFF
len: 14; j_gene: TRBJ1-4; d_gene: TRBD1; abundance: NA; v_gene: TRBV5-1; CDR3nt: TGCGCCAGCAGCATGGACAGGGGAGATGAAAAACTGTTTTTT; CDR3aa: CASSMDRGDEKLFF
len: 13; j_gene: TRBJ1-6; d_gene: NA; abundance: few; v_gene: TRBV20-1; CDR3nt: TGCAGTGCTAGAGGAGGGGGTAATTCACCCCTCCACTTT; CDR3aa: CSARGGGNSPLHF
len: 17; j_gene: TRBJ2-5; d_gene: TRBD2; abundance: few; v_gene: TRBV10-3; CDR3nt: TGTGCCATCAGTGAGTCGAGGCTAGCGGGGGTCCAAGAGACCCAGTACTTC; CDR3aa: CAISESRLAGVQETQYF
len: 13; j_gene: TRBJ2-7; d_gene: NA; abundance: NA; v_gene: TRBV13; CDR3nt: TGTGCCAGCAGCGCGGGGCTCCTATACGAGCAGTACTTC; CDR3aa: CASSAGLLYEQYF
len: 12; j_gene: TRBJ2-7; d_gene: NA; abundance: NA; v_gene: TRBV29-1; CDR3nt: TGCAGCGTTCAGAGACACAACTACGAGCAGTACTTC; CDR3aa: CSVQRHNYEQYF
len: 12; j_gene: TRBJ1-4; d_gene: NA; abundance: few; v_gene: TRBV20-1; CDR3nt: TGCAGTGCTGAAGGGGGTGGGGAAAAACTGTTTTTT; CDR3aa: CSAEGGGEKLFF
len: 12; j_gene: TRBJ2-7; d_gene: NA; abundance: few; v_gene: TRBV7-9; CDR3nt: TGTGCCAGCAGCTTGACACGAGAAGCGCAGTACTTC; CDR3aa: CASSLTREAQYF
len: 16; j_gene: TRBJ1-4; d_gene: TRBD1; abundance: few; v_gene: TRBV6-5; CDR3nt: TGTGCCAGCAGTTACTCGACCGGGACAGGGGTTGAAAAACTGTTTTTT; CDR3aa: CASSYSTGTGVEKLFF
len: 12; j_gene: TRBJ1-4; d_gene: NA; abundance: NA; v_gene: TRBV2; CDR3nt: TGTGCCAGCTCGACACCGGATGAAAAACTGTTTTTT; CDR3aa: CASSTPDEKLFF
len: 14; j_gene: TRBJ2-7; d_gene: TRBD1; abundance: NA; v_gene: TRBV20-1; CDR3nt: TGCAGTGCTGTCAGGACAGGGAGAATCTACGAGCAGTACTTC; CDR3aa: CSAVRTGRIYEQYF
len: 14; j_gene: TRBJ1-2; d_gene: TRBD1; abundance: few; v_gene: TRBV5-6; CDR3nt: TGTGCCAGCAGCTTTGGGACAGCTAACTATGGCTACACCTTC; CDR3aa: CASSFGTANYGYTF
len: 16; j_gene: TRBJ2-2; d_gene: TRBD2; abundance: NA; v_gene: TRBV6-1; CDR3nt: TGTGCCAGCAGTGCACTAGCGGGGGAGAACACCGGGGAGCTGTTTTTT; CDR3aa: CASSALAGENTGELFF
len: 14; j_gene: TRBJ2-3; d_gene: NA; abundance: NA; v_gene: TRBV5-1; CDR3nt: TGCGCCAGCAGCTTACGGACCGCCACAGATACGCAGTATTTT; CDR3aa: CASSLRTATDTQYF
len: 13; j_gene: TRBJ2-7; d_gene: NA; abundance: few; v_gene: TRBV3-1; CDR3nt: TGTGCCAGCAGCCAAGTGGGGGCCGACGAGCAGTACTTC; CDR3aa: CASSQVGADEQYF
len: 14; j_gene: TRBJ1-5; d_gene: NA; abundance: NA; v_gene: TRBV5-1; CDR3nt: TGCGCCAGCAGCAGACAGGTTGAGAATCAGCCCCAGCATTTT; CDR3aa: CASSRQVENQPQHF
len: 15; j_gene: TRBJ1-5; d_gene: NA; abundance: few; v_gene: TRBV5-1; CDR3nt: TGCGCCAGCAGCTTCTCGGGGGATAGCAATCAGCCCCAGCATTTT; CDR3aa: CASSFSGDSNQPQHF
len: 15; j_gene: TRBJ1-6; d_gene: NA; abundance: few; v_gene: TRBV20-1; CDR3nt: TGCAGTGCTAGACGGGCAGGGCCGGGTAATTCACCCCTCCACTTT; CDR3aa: CSARRAGPGNSPLHF
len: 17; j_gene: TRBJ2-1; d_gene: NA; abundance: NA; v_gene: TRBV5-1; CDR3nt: TGCGCCAGCAGCTCCCTTGGAGAACTCAGCTCCTACAATGAGCAGTTCTTC; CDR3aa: CASSSLGELSSYNEQFF
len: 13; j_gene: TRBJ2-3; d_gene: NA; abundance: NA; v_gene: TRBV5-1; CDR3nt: TGCGCCAGCAGCCACGACGGGACAGATACGCAGTATTTT; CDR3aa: CASSHDGTDTQYF